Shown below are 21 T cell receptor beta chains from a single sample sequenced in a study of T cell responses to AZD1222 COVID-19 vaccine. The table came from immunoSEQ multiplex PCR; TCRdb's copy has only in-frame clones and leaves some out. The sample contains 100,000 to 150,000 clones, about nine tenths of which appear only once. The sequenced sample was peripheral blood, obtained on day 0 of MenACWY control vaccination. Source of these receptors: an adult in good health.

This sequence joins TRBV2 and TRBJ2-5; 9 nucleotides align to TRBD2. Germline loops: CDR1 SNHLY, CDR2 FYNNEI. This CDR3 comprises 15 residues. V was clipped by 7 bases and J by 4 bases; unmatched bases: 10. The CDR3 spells CASKILAGQGETQYF. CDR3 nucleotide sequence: TGTGCCAGCAAGATACTAGCGGGCCAAGGAGAGACCCAGTACTTC.

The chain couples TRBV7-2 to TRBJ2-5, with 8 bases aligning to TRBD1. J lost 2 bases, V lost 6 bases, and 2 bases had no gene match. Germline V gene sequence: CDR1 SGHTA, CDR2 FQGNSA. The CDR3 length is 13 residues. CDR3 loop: CASRRDRQETQYF. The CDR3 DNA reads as TGTGCCAGCAGGAGGGACAGGCAAGAGACCCAGTACTTC. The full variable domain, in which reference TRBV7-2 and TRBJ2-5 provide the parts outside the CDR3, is GAGVSQSPSNKVTEKGKDVELRCDPISGHTALYWYRQSLGQGLEFLIYFQGNSAPDKSGLPSDRFSAERTGGSVSTLTIQRTQQEDSAVYLCASRRDRQETQYFGPGTRLLVL.

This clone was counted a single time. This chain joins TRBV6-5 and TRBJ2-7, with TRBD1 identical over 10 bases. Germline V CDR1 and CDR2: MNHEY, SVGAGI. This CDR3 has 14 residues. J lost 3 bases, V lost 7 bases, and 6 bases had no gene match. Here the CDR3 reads CASIGQGEVYEQYV. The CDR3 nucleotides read TGTGCCAGCATCGGACAGGGGGAGGTCTACGAGCAGTACGTC.

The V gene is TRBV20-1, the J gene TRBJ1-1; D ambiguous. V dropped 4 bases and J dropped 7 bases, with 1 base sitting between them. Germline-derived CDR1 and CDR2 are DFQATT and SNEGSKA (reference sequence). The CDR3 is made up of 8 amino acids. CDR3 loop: CSANEAFF. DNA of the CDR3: TGCAGTGCTAATGAAGCTTTCTTT.

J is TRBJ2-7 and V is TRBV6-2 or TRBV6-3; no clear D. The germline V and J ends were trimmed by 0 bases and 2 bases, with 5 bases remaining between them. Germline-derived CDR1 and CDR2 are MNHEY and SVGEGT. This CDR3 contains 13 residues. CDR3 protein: CASSYSSTYEQYV. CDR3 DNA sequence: TGTGCCAGCAGTTACTCGTCGACCTACGAGCAGTACGTC.

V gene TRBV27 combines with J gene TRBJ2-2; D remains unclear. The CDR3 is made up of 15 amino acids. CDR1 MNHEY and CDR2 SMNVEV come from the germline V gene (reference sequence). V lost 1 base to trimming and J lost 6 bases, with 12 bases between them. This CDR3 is CASSLYWSSSGELFF. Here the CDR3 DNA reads TGTGCCAGCAGTTTATACTGGTCCTCGTCCGGGGAGCTGTTTTTT.

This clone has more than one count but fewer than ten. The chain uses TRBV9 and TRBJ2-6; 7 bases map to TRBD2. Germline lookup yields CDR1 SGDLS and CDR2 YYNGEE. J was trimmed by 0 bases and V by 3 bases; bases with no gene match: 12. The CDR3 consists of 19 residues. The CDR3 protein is CASSAMTGRLGSGANVLTF. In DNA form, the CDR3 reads TGTGCCAGCAGCGCGATGACCGGGAGGTTGGGCTCTGGGGCCAACGTCCTGACTTTC.

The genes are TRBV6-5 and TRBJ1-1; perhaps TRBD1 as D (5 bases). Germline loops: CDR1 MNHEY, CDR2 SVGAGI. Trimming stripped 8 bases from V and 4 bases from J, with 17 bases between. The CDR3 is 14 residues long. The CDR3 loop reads CASSWGGVGTEAFF. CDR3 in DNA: TGTGCCAGCTCCTGGGGAGGGGTGGGCACTGAAGCTTTCTTT.

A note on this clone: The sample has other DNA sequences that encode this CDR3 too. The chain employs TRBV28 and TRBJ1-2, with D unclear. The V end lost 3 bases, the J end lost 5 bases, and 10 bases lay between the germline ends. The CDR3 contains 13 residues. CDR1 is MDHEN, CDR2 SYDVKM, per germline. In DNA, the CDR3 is TGTGCCAGCAGTTTTGGAGGGTTGTATGGCTACACCTTC. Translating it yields CASSFGGLYGYTF.

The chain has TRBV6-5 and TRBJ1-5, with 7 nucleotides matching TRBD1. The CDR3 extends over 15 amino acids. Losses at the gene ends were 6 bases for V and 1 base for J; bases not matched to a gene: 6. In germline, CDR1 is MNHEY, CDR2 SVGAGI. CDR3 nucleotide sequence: TGTGCCAGCAGCGTAGGGGGCTTGAGCAATCAGCCCCAGCATTTT. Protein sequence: CASSVGGLSNQPQHF.

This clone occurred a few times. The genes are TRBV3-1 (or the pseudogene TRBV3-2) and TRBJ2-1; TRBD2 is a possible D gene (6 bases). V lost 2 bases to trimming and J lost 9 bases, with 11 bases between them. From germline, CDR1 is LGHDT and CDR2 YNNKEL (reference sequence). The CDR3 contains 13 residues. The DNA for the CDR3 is TGTGCCAGCAGCCAAAACGGGAGAGGTGAGCAGTTCTTC. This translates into CASSQNGRGEQFF.

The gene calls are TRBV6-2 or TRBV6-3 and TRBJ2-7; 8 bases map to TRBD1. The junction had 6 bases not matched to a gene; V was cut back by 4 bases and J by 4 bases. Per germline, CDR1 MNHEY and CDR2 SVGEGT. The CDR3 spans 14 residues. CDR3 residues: CASSSRQGWYEQYV. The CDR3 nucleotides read TGTGCCAGCAGTTCCAGACAGGGGTGGTACGAGCAGTACGTC.

The CDR3, as DNA: TGTGCCAGTAGGTCCGGGACAGGCTCCTCTGGAAACACCATATATTTT. This encodes CASRSGTGSSGNTIYF. The rearrangement links TRBV19 to TRBJ1-3; 8 bases align to TRBD1. The germline V gene encodes CDR1 LNHDA and CDR2 SQIVND (reference sequence). This CDR3 has 16 amino acids. The ends lost 6 bases at V and 0 bases at J; junction bases unmatched: 7. The full variable domain, rest sourced from reference TRBV19 and TRBJ1-3, is DGGITQSPKYLFRKEGQNVTLSCEQNLNHDAMYWYRQDPGQGLRLIYYSQIVNDFQKGDIAEGYSVSREKKESFPLTVTSAQKNPTAFYLCASRSGTGSSGNTIYFGEGSWLTVV.

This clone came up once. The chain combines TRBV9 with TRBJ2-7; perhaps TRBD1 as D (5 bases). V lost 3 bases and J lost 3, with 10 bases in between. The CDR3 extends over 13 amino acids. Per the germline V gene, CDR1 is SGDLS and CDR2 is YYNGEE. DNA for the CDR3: TGTGCCAGCAGCGGGACGGACATCTACGAGCAGTACTTC. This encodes CASSGTDIYEQYF. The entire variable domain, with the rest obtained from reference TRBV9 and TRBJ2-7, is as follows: DSGVTQTPKHLITATGQRVTLRCSPRSGDLSVYWYQQSLDQGLQFLIQYYNGEERAKGNILERFSAQQFPDLHSELNLSSLELGDSALYFCASSGTDIYEQYFGPGTRLTVT.

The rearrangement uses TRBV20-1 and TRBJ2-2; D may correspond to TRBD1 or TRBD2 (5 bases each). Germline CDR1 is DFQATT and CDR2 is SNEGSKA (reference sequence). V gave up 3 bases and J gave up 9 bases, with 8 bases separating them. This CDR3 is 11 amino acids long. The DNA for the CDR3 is TGCAGTGCTAGGTGGGGACGGGAGCTGTTTTTT. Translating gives CSARWGRELFF.

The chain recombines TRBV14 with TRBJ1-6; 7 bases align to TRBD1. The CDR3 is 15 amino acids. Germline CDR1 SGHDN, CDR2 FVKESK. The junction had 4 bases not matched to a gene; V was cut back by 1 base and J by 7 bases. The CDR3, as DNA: TGTGCCAGCAGCCAAGGGGACAGAAGAAATTCACCCCTCCACTTT. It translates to CASSQGDRRNSPLHF.

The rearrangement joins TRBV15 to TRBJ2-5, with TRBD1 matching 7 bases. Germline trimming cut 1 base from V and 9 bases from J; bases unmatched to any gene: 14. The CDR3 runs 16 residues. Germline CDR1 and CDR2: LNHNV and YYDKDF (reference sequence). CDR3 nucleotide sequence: TGTGCCACCAGCAGAGCTGCCCGGGACAGCGTAACGGCCCAGTACTTC. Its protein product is CATSRAARDSVTAQYF. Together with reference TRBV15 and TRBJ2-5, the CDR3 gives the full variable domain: DAMVIQNPRYQVTQFGKPVTLSCSQTLNHNVMYWYQQKSSQAPKLLFHYYDKDFNNEADTPDNFQSRRPNTSFCFLDIRSPGLGDTAMYLCATSRAARDSVTAQYFGPGTRLLVL.

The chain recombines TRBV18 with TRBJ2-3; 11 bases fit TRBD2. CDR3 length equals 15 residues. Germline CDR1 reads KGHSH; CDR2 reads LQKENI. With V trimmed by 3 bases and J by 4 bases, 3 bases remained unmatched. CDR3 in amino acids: CASSPIAGGADTQYF. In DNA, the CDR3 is TGTGCCAGCTCACCGATAGCGGGAGGGGCAGATACGCAGTATTTT.

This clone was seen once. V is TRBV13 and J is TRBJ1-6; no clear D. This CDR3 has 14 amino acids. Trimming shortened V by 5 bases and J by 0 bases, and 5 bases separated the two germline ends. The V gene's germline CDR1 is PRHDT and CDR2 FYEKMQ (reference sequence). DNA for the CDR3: TGTGCCAGCAGCGTAAGCTCCTATAATTCACCCCTCCACTTT. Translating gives CASSVSSYNSPLHF.

CDR3 coding DNA: TGTGCCAGCAGTTACACACAGGGAGGAGAGACCCAGTACTTC. This translates into CASSYTQGGETQYF. The chain has TRBV6-5 and TRBJ2-5; D tentatively fits TRBD1 or TRBD2 (6 bases each). The CDR3 contains 14 residues. Germline CDR1 reads MNHEY; CDR2 reads SVGAGI. The V end was cut by 2 bases, the J end by 4 bases, with 11 bases between.

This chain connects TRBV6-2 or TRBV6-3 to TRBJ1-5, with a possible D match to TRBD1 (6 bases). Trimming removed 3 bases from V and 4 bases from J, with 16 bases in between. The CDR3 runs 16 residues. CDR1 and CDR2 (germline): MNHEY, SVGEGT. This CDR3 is CASSYTGGGLNQPQHF. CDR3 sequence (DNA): TGTGCCAGCAGTTATACGGGAGGGGGGCTTAATCAGCCCCAGCATTTT.